This T cell receptor (beta chain) derives from a study of human T cells and chemical hapten exposure. Across the whole study: Patients, a majority of them female, were diagnosed with alopecia areata, totalis or universalis.

From germline, CDR1 is SGHAT and CDR2 FQNNGV. Trimming took 4 bases from V and 3 from J, leaving 3 bases between them. The CDR3 contains 11 residues. TCRdb processed the RACE reads anew with MiXCR; each CDR3 protein has one entry. Of 50,000 to 80,000 distinct CDR3 sequences listed, roughly 9.6% were seen once; the top ten hold around 2.1%. Stated time point: patch test 3, about 24 weeks after DPC sensitization. Specified treatment: therapeutic diphenylcyclopropenone sensitization with weekly scalp DPC. This clonotype was detected only a few times. Source: whole blood, taken in connection with sensitization to the hapten diphenylcyclopropenone (DPC). This TCR derives from a woman between 25 and 40 years old with alopecia areata. Some clones in this sample may be carry-over from other donors' samples. This chain connects TRBV11-2 to TRBJ1-2; unclear D gene. The CDR3 region is CASSSYYGYTF. The CDR3 DNA is TGTGCCAGCAGCTCATACTATGGCTACACCTTC.